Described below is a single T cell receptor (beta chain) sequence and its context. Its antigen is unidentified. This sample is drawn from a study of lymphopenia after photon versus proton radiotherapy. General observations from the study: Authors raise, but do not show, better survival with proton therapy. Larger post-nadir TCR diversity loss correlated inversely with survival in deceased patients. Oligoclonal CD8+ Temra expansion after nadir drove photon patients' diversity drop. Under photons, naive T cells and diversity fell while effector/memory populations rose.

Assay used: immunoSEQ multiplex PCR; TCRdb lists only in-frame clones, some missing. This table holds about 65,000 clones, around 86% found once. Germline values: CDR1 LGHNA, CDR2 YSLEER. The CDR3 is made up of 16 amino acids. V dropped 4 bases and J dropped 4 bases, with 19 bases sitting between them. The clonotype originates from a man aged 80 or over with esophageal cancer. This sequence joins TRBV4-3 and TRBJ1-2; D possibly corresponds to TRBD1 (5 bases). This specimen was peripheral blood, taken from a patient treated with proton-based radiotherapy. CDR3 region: CASSPLVGVGGYGYTF. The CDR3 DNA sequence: TGCGCCAGCAGCCCTTTGGTAGGGGTAGGTGGCTATGGCTACACCTTC.